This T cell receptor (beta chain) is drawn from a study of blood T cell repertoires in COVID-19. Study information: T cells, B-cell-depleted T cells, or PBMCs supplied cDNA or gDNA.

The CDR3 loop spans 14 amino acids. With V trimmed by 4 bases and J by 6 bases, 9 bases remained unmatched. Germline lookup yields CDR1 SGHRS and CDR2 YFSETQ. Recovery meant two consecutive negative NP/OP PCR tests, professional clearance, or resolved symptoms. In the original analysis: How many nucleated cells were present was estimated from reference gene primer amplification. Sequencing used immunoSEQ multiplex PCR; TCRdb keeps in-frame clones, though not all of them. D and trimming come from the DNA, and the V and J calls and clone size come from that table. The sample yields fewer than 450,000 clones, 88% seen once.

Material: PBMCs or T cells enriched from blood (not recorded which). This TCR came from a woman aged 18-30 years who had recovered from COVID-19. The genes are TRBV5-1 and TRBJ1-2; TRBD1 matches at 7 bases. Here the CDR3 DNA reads TGCGCCAGCAGCCCAGACAGGGTCGGGGATGGCTACACCTTC. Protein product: CASSPDRVGDGYTF.